The entry that follows covers one T cell receptor beta chain sequence. Its specificity is not known. Assay: immunoSEQ multiplex PCR; the TCRdb copy retains only in-frame clones and omits some. Of about 95,000 clones in the sample, approximately 79% were seen once. This CDR3 contains 19 residues. The V and J ends lost 2 bases and 2 bases respectively, with 27 bases between them. Germline-derived CDR1 and CDR2 are GTSNPN and SVGIG (reference sequence). The data derive from a study of fetal regulatory T cell absence and autoimmunity. Notes on the study in general: TRB gene family usage was broadly similar in cord blood and pancreas.

Sequenced material: pancreas tissue. The chain links TRBV30 to TRBJ1-2, with a weak D call TRBD1 (6 bases). The TCR comes from a male donor with IPEX syndrome. CDR3 nucleotide sequence: TGTGCCTGGAGTCTCAAGGGCGGGACACGTAGGACTAGGAACTATGGCTACACCTTC. Translated: CAWSLKGGTRRTRNYGYTF. The full variable domain, with the rest looked up from reference TRBV30 and TRBJ1-2, is SQTIHQWPATLVQPVGSPLSLECTVEGTSNPNLYWYRQAAGRGLQLLFYSVGIGQISSEVPQNLSASRPQDRQFILSSKKLLLSDSGFYLCAWSLKGGTRRTRNYGYTFGSGTRLTVV.